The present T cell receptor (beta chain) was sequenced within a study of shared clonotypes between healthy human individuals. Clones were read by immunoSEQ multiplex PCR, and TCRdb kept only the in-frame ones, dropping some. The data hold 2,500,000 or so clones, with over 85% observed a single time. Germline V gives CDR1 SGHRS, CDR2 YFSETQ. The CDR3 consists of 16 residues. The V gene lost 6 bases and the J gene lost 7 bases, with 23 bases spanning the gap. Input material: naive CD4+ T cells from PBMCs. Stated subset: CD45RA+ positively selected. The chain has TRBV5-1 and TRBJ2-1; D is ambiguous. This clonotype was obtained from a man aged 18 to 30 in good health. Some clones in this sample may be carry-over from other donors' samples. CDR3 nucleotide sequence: TGCGCCAGCATCCTTATGGCCGGCGGCCCCCAGAATGAGCAGTTCTTC. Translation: CASILMAGGPQNEQFF.